This T cell receptor (beta chain) is drawn from a study of cytomegalovirus exposure and HLA in healthy donors. In the PCR, 60 Vbeta and 13 Jbeta primers were used. Assay: immunoSEQ multiplex PCR; the TCRdb copy retains only in-frame clones and omits some. The repertoire holds about 85,000 clones, with approximately 66% as singletons. Findings of the study overall: In a later analysis, productive TCRs from donors in an Asian-associated ancestry cluster reportedly carried fewer N-insertions than the cohort mean. In presence/absence analyses, roughly uniform sequencing depth across donors was assumed. Later genetic work tied a missense DCLRE1C variant to beta-chain V and J trimming.

This clone turned up a few times. Its antigen is unidentified. The sample consisted of PBMCs. The receptor was derived from a man younger than 45 in good health and CMV-seronegative.

The CDR3 DNA reads as TGCGCCAGCGGTGGGACAGGGGGAGAGACTGAAGCTTTCTTT. This sequence encodes CASGGTGGETEAFF. This rearrangement joins TRBV5-1 to TRBJ1-1, with 11 nucleotides matching TRBD1. After removal of 7 bases from V and 5 bases from J, the junction contained 7 bases not matched to a gene. CDR3 size: 14 residues. Germline CDR1 reads SGHRS; CDR2 reads YFSETQ.